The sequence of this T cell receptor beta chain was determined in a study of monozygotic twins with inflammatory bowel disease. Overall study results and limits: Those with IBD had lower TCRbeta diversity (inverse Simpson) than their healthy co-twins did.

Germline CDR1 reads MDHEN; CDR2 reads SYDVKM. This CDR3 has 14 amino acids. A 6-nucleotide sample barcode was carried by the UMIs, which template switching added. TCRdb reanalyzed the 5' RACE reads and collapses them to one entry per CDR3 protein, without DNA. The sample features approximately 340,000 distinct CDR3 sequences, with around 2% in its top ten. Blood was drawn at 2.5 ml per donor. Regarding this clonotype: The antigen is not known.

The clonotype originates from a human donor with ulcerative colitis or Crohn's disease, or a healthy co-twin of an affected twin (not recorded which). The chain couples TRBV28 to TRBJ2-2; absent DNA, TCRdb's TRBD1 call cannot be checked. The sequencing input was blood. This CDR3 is CASIKAGPTGELFF.